These 6 T cell receptor beta chains originate from one sample sequenced in a study of regulatory T cells in long-lasting Graves disease. The time point here: persistent/refractory GD, antithyroid drugs over 5 years with positive TRAb. RNA from PBMCs was the source of the TCR library. For TCR beta, libraries came from iRepertoire HTBI primers and Arm-PCR of CDR3 regions. TCRdb re-derived calls from the multiplex PCR reads in MiXCR, one entry per CDR3 protein. The repertoire holds 700,000 or so distinct CDR3 sequences, with around 30% as singletons. The material was peripheral blood mononuclear cells (PBMCs), obtained when the disease was refractory, from a patient treated with antithyroid drugs. The source of these receptors is a female donor with Graves disease.

The count of this clonotype is one. This may come from a read error, since a much larger clone is one base off. The chain couples TRBV7-9 to TRBJ2-5; the D gene is possibly TRBD1 (7 bases). The CDR3 covers 15 residues. The V gene's germline CDR1 is SEHNR and CDR2 FQNEAQ (reference sequence). This chain's CDR3 is CASSLTTGARETQSF. The DNA for the CDR3 is TGTGCCAGCAGCCTAACCACAGGGGCACGGGAGACCCAGTCCTTC.

There are a few counts of this clonotype. V gene TRBV5-1 combines with J gene TRBJ2-6; D may be TRBD1 (5 bases). V lost 0 bases and J lost 2, with 15 bases in between. CDR3 length: 18 amino acids. Germline-derived CDR1 and CDR2 are SGHRS and YFSETQ. The CDR3: CASSLVRQGVTGANVLTF. The CDR3 coding sequence is TGCGCCAGCAGCTTGGTACGGCAGGGTGTTACTGGGGCCAACGTCCTGACTTTC.

The genes are TRBV20-1 and TRBJ1-2; D is possibly TRBD1 (6 bases). Between the trimmed V and J ends, which lost 3 bases and 8 bases, there was a span of 13 bases. This CDR3 has 12 amino acids. Germline V gene lookup returns CDR1 DFQATT and CDR2 SNEGSKA (reference sequence). Here the CDR3 DNA reads TGCAGTGCTAGCACAGGGAATAAGGGCTACACCTTC. Translated: CSASTGNKGYTF.

The chain carries TRBV27 and TRBJ1-5; 7 bases align to TRBD1. CDR3 size: 15 residues. V trimming: 5 bases; J trimming: 4 bases; junction bases outside the gene matches: 8. From germline, CDR1 is MNHEY and CDR2 SMNVEV (reference sequence). The DNA of the CDR3 is TGTGCCAGCAGTCAGACCGGGACAGCTAATCAGCCCCAGCATTTT. Translation gives CASSQTGTANQPQHF.

This clonotype appeared a few times. The chain's CDR3 is CASTPRAGAYGYTF. The CDR3 DNA reads as TGTGCCAGCACCCCCAGGGCAGGGGCCTATGGCTACACCTTC. The chain couples TRBV6-1 to TRBJ1-2, with D possibly matching TRBD1 (6 bases). CDR1 is MNHNS, CDR2 SASEGT, per germline. V was trimmed by 7 bases and J by 4 bases, leaving 16 bases between them. The length of the CDR3 is 14 residues.

The rearrangement joins TRBV20-1 to TRBJ2-7; D may be TRBD1 or TRBD2 (5 bases each). Trimming left V 6 bases short and J 3 bases short, with 15 bases between. Germline V CDR1 and CDR2: DFQATT, SNEGSKA (reference sequence). This CDR3 is built from 13 residues. The CDR3 nucleotides read TGCAGTGCCTGGGGACGCGAGGTCTACGAGCAGTACTTC. Its translation is CSAWGREVYEQYF.